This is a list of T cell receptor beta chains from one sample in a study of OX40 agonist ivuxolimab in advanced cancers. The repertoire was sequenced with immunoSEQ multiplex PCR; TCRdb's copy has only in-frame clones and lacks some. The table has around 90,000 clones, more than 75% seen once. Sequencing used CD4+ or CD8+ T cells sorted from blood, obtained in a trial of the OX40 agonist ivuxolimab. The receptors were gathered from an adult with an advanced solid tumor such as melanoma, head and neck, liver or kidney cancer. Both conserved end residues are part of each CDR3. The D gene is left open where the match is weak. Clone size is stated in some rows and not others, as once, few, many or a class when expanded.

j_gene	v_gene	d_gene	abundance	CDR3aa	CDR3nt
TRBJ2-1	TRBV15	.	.	CATSRDPGAYNEQFF	TGTGCCACCAGCAGAGATCCCGGGGCCTACAATGAGCAGTTCTTC
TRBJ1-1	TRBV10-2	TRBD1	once	CASTSGQGHEAFF	TGCGCCAGCACGTCGGGACAGGGCCATGAAGCTTTCTTT
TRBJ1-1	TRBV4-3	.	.	CASSQDPGTEAFF	TGCGCCAGCAGCCAAGATCCAGGCACTGAAGCTTTCTTT
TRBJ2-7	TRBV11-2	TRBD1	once	CASSPRRPGQGSYEQYF	TGTGCCAGCAGCCCGAGAAGACCGGGACAGGGGTCCTACGAGCAGTACTTC
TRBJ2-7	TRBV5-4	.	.	CASRFTGFNEQYF	TGTGCCAGCAGATTTACAGGGTTCAACGAGCAGTACTTC
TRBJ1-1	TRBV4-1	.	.	CASSSQGTGGAFF	TGCGCCAGCAGCTCCCAGGGAACCGGAGGAGCTTTCTTT
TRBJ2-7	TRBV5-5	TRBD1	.	CASSLWEGRRTGGSEQYF	TGTGCCAGCAGCTTGTGGGAGGGGAGAAGGACAGGGGGTTCCGAGCAGTACTTC
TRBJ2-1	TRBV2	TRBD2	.	CASTGRGGGNNEQFF	TGTGCCAGCACAGGACGGGGGGGCGGGAACAATGAGCAGTTCTTC
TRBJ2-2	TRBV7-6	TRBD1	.	CASTKAGTGSGELFF	TGTGCCAGCACCAAGGCGGGGACAGGATCCGGGGAGCTGTTTTTT
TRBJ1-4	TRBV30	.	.	CAGAATNEKLFF	TGTGCCGGAGCTGCAACTAATGAAAAACTGTTTTTT
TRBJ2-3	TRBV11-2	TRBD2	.	CASSLTSGGAGDTQYF	TGTGCCAGCAGCTTAACTAGCGGGGGGGCGGGAGATACGCAGTATTTT
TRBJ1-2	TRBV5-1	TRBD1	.	CASSLAGQGSGGYTF	TGCGCCAGCAGCTTGGCGGGACAGGGGTCCGGCGGCTACACCTTC
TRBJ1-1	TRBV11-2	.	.	CASSAAANTEAFF	TGTGCCAGCAGCGCCGCAGCAAACACTGAAGCTTTCTTT
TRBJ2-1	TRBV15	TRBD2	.	CATSPPAGATRGHEQFF	TGTGCCACCAGTCCCCCAGCGGGGGCCACTCGGGGACATGAGCAGTTCTTC
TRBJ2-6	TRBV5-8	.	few	CASSLGQNSGANVLTF	TGTGCCAGCAGCTTGGGACAGAACTCTGGGGCCAACGTCCTGACTTTC
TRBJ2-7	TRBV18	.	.	CASSPGTLDEQYF	TGTGCCAGCTCACCTGGGACGTTGGACGAGCAGTACTTC
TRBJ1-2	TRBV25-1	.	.	CASAKVGGAGGYTF	TGTGCCAGCGCTAAGGTCGGGGGCGCGGGGGGCTACACCTTC
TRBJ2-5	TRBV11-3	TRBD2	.	CASSLDGGGSQETQYF	TGTGCCAGCAGCTTAGACGGCGGGGGGTCGCAAGAGACCCAGTACTTC
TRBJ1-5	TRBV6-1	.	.	CASSDRTVGNQPQHF	TGTGCCAGCAGTGACCGGACGGTTGGCAATCAGCCCCAGCATTTT
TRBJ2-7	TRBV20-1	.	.	CSANTGNEQYF	TGCAGTGCAAATACAGGGAACGAGCAGTACTTC
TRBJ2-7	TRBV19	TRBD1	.	CASSDPRDRGREQYF	TGTGCCAGTAGTGACCCCCGGGACAGGGGGCGCGAGCAGTACTTC
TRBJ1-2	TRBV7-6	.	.	CASSLGQNQLYGYTF	TGTGCCAGCAGCTTAGGGCAGAATCAACTCTATGGCTACACCTTC
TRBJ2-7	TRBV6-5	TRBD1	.	CASSYLRTGLTYEQYF	TGTGCCAGCAGTTACCTCAGGACAGGGCTTACCTACGAGCAGTACTTC
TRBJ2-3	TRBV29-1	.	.	CSVSLEADTQYF	TGCAGCGTCTCCTTAGAGGCAGATACGCAGTATTTT
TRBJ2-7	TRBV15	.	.	CATSRDPHEQYF	TGTGCCACCAGCAGAGATCCCCACGAGCAGTACTTC
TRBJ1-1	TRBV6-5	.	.	CASSLNGQSNTEAFF	TGTGCCAGCAGTTTAAACGGGCAGTCGAACACTGAAGCTTTCTTT
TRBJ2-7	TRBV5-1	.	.	CASSQRTAGDEQYF	TGCGCCAGCAGCCAGAGGACGGCAGGAGACGAGCAGTACTTC
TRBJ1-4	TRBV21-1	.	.	CASRKLNEKLFF	TGTGCCAGCAGGAAACTTAATGAAAAACTGTTTTTT